A single sample gave rise to the 4 T cell receptor beta chains below, sequenced in a study of shared clonotypes between healthy human individuals. TCRdb's table, derived via immunoSEQ multiplex PCR, lists solely in-frame clones and lacks some. The table includes a few hundred thousand clones, around 96% detected once. Sequenced sample: memory CD8+ T cells sorted from blood. The subset was: CD45RO+ cells pooled with CCR7-negative TemRA cells. All receptors derive from a young man in good health.

For this clone: The junction and the germline gene differ at one end; a read error may be behind it. The chain combines TRBV10-3 with TRBJ1-3; D is unclear. Germline loops: CDR1 ENHRY, CDR2 SYGVKD. The CDR3 totals 17 residues. CDR3 residues: CAISEWVRLPAGNTVYF. The CDR3 region has the DNA TGTGCCATCAGTGAGTGGGTCCGCCTGCCCGCTGGAAACACCGTATATTTT.

This CDR3 reads CASSPPGQRLTGELFF. CDR3 bases: TGCGCCAGCAGCCCGCCGGGACAGCGCCTCACCGGGGAGCTGTTTTTT. The rearrangement links TRBV4-1 to TRBJ2-2, with TRBD1 identical over 7 bases. The CDR3 has 16 residues. V dropped 4 bases and J dropped 4; count of bases not matched to a gene: 9. The V gene's germline CDR1 is MGHRA and CDR2 YSYEKL.

V usage is TRBV11-1 and J usage is TRBJ2-7; D gene uncertain. This CDR3 spans 14 amino acids. Germline V CDR1 and CDR2: SGHAT, FQDESV (reference sequence). Trimming pared 0 bases from V and 5 bases from J, leaving 11 bases between. The chain's CDR3 is CASSLAIEDHEQYF. The CDR3 DNA follows: TGTGCCAGCAGCTTAGCTATTGAGGATCACGAGCAGTACTTC.

The V call is TRBV6-5, the J call TRBJ2-7; D not resolved. The germline V gene encodes CDR1 MNHEY and CDR2 SVGAGI. The CDR3 consists of 11 residues. V was cut by 4 bases and J by 2 bases, with 3 bases left in between. The CDR3 protein is CASSSPYEQYF. CDR3 bases: TGTGCCAGCAGTTCGCCCTACGAGCAGTACTTC.